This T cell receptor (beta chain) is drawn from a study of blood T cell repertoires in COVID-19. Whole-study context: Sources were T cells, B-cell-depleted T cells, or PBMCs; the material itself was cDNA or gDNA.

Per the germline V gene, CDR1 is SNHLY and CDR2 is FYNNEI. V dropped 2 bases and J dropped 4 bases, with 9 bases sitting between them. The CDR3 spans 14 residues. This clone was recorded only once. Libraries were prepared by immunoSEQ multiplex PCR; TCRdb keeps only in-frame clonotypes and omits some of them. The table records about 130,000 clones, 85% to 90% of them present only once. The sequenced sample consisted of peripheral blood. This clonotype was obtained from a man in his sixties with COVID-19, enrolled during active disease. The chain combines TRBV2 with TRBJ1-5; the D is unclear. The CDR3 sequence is CASSEFGLNQPQHF. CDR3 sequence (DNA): TGTGCCAGCAGTGAATTCGGGTTAAATCAGCCCCAGCATTTT.